Below, 24 T cell receptor beta chains from the same sample are listed, as sequenced in a study of cytomegalovirus exposure and HLA in healthy donors. PCR was performed using 60 Vbeta and 13 Jbeta primers. Only in-frame clones appear in the TCRdb table, and some are missing; sequencing was by immunoSEQ multiplex PCR. The sample lists 140,000 to 150,000 clones; around 75% were seen once. Material for sequencing was PBMCs. The origin of the receptors is a woman in her twenties or thirties in good health and CMV-seronegative.

The chain has TRBV27 and TRBJ2-7; a possible D gene is TRBD2 (6 bases). CDR1 is MNHEY and CDR2 is SMNVEV in the germline V gene (reference sequence). CDR3 length: 14 residues. Trimming removed 6 bases at V and 4 bases at J, with 16 bases between. CDR3 protein: CASSRDSTSYEQYF. The CDR3 DNA follows: TGTGCCAGCAGCCGGGACTCTACGAGTTACGAGCAGTACTTC.

The chain uses TRBV28 and TRBJ1-6, with D unclear. CDR1 and CDR2 from the germline V gene are MDHEN and SYDVKM. The V end was cut by 2 bases, the J end by 9 bases, with 14 bases between. CDR3 length equals 15 residues. CDR3 DNA: TGTGCCAGCAGTTTAAAGGGTCTGGGGAGTTCACCCCTCCACTTT. Translating it yields CASSLKGLGSSPLHF.

The chain joins TRBV7-2 to TRBJ2-3, with D possibly being TRBD1 (5 bases). Germline V gene lookup returns CDR1 SGHTA and CDR2 FQGNSA. The V end was cut by 4 bases, the J end by 2 bases, with 19 bases between. There are 17 residues in the CDR3. CDR3 DNA: TGTGCCAGCAGCTCCCGTGGAAGGACACTTACCACAGATACGCAGTATTTT. Translated: CASSSRGRTLTTDTQYF. Filled out from reference TRBV7-2 and TRBJ2-3, the complete variable domain reads GAGVSQSPSNKVTEKGKDVELRCDPISGHTALYWYRQSLGQGLEFLIYFQGNSAPDKSGLPSDRFSAERTGGSVSTLTIQRTQQEDSAVYLCASSSRGRTLTTDTQYFGPGTRLTVL.

The chain links TRBV29-1 to TRBJ1-1; D gene unclear. Germline lookup yields CDR1 SQVTM and CDR2 ANQGSEA. CDR3 length equals 12 residues. The germline V and J ends were trimmed by 7 bases and 6 bases, with 15 bases remaining between them. CDR3 sequence reads: CSAGWRGAEAFF. The CDR3 DNA sequence: TGCAGCGCCGGCTGGCGAGGCGCTGAAGCTTTCTTT. The complete variable domain, with remaining parts taken from reference TRBV29-1 and TRBJ1-1, reads SAVISQKPSRDICQRGTSLTIQCQVDSQVTMMFWYRQQPGQSLTLIATANQGSEATYESGFVIDKFPISRPNLTFSTLTVSNMSPEDSSIYLCSAGWRGAEAFFGQGTRLTVV.

This clone showed up just once. The chain uses TRBV6-6 and TRBJ1-2; 8 positions match TRBD1. Germline V gene lookup returns CDR1 MNHNY and CDR2 SVGAGI (reference sequence). The CDR3 runs to 12 residues. J gave up 8 bases and V 6 bases, and 5 bases lay outside the gene matches. In nucleotides, the CDR3 is TGTGCCAGCAGACCGCGACAGGGGGGCTACACCTTC. The encoded protein is CASRPRQGGYTF.

The V gene is TRBV19, the J gene TRBJ1-1; D perhaps matches TRBD1 (6 bases). Trimming took off 6 bases at V and 7 bases at J, with 21 bases between the two ends. Germline values: CDR1 LNHDA, CDR2 SQIVND (reference sequence). The CDR3 is 15 amino acids. CDR3 sequence (DNA): TGTGCCAGTAGAGAAGGGACACCTGAACGGGGTGAAGCTTTCTTT. Translating gives CASREGTPERGEAFF.

The chain uses TRBV5-1 and TRBJ1-2, with D perhaps TRBD1 (5 bases). V lost 4 bases, J lost 6 bases, and 10 bases lay in between. The CDR3 consists of 12 residues. Germline CDR1 and CDR2: SGHRS and YFSETQ. The CDR3 protein is CASSPRGDGYTF. Written as DNA, the CDR3 is TGCGCCAGCAGCCCTCGGGGGGATGGCTACACCTTC. The full variable domain, completed using reference TRBV5-1 and TRBJ1-2, is KAGVTQTPRYLIKTRGQQVTLSCSPISGHRSVSWYQQTPGQGLQFLFEYFSETQRNKGNFPGRFSGRQFSNSRSEMNVSTLELGDSALYLCASSPRGDGYTFGSGTRLTVV.

The sample holds one count of this clone. The chain links TRBV10-3 to TRBJ2-1; 13 bases are a match to TRBD2. V lost 6 bases and J lost 9; bases outside the gene matches: 14. Germline V gene data show CDR1 as ENHRY and CDR2 as SYGVKD. This CDR3 has 17 amino acids. CDR3 in DNA: TGTGCCATCAGGGGAATTGGGACTAGCGGGATCGATGGTGAGCAGTTCTTC. This gives the protein CAIRGIGTSGIDGEQFF.

The chain recombines TRBV7-9 with TRBJ1-5; TRBD1 matches 8 bases. Germline V lookup: CDR1 SEHNR, CDR2 FQNEAQ (reference sequence). The J segment lost 2 bases and the V segment lost 3 bases, leaving 3 bases of the junction unmatched. This CDR3 contains 15 residues. The CDR3: CASSLTGVGNQPQHF. In DNA, the CDR3 is TGTGCCAGCAGCTTGACAGGGGTGGGCAATCAGCCCCAGCATTTT.

This clone was recorded only once. The chain has TRBV19 and TRBJ1-1; 7 nucleotides align to TRBD1. Germline-derived CDR1 and CDR2 are LNHDA and SQIVND (reference sequence). CDR3 length equals 18 residues. The junction had 17 bases not matched to a gene; V was cut back by 6 bases and J by 1 base. In DNA, the CDR3 is TGTGCCAGTAGGATTCCCCAACCATCGGGACAGAAGAACACTGAAGCTTTCTTT. Amino acid sequence: CASRIPQPSGQKNTEAFF.

The chain has TRBV19 and TRBJ2-1; D possibly corresponds to TRBD2 (6 bases). V lost 2 bases, J lost 0 bases, and 8 bases lay in between. CDR1 and CDR2 (germline): LNHDA, SQIVND (reference sequence). The CDR3 spans 15 residues. CDR3 region: CASSITGGSYNEQFF. Written as DNA, the CDR3 is TGTGCCAGTAGTATAACCGGGGGCTCCTACAATGAGCAGTTCTTC.

In its sample, this clone was seen a few times. This chain links TRBV5-1 with TRBJ2-1, with a weak D call TRBD2 (5 bases). Deletions cut 5 bases from V and 4 bases from J, with 16 bases between. The CDR3 is 15 amino acids. Germline loops: CDR1 SGHRS, CDR2 YFSETQ. CDR3 sequence reads: CASRDLDGDYNEQFF. CDR3 DNA sequence: TGCGCCAGCAGAGATTTGGACGGGGATTACAATGAGCAGTTCTTC.

This clone was recorded only once. The V and J genes are TRBV9 and TRBJ2-7; the D gene is possibly TRBD2 (5 bases). The CDR3 sequence is 14 residues long. Trimming took off 5 bases at V and 3 bases at J, with 15 bases between the two ends. The V gene's germline CDR1 is SGDLS and CDR2 YYNGEE. CDR3 sequence: CASSKEFGGYEQYF. CDR3 bases: TGTGCCAGCAGTAAGGAGTTTGGAGGCTACGAGCAGTACTTC.

This clone was picked up one time. The chain uses TRBV7-2 and TRBJ2-1, with a possible D match to TRBD2 (6 bases). V lost 4 bases and J 10 bases, leaving 23 bases between the germline ends. Germline values: CDR1 SGHTA, CDR2 FQGNSA. The CDR3 has 16 amino acids. The CDR3 protein is CASSSVGAAGAGEQFF. For the CDR3, the DNA is TGTGCCAGCAGCTCGGTTGGGGCGGCTGGGGCGGGGGAGCAGTTCTTC.

The gene calls are TRBV27 and TRBJ2-7; weak D call: TRBD2 (6 bases). Trimming cost V 3 bases and J 2 bases, with 14 bases left between them. Germline V gene sequence: CDR1 MNHEY, CDR2 SMNVEV (reference sequence). The CDR3 runs to 15 residues. The DNA for the CDR3 is TGTGCCAGCAGTTTGTCCGGGAGAGGGGCCTACGAGCAGTACTTC. Protein product: CASSLSGRGAYEQYF.

This clone turned up a few times. This chain joins TRBV6-5 and TRBJ2-7; D unclear. From germline, CDR1 is MNHEY and CDR2 SVGAGI. The V end was cut by 1 base, the J end by 1 base, with 8 bases between. The CDR3 runs to 14 residues. The CDR3 reads CASSYFERSYEQYF. CDR3 nucleotide sequence: TGTGCCAGCAGTTACTTCGAGAGATCCTACGAGCAGTACTTC.

V is TRBV19 and J is TRBJ2-1; possible D gene TRBD1, 8 bases. Trimming took off 5 bases at V and 7 bases at J, with 15 bases between the two ends. The CDR3 is made up of 14 amino acids. The germline gives CDR1 LNHDA, CDR2 SQIVND (reference sequence). CDR3 protein: CASSFGQGGNEQFF. CDR3 in DNA: TGTGCCAGTAGTTTTGGACAGGGAGGGAATGAGCAGTTCTTC.

The J gene is TRBJ2-2, the V gene TRBV10-3, with 7 bases lining up with TRBD1. The V segment lost 4 bases and the J segment 1 base; nucleotides outside the gene matches: 6. The CDR3 loop spans 16 amino acids. Germline V gene sequence: CDR1 ENHRY, CDR2 SYGVKD. The CDR3 spells CAISASGQRNTGELFF. The DNA of the CDR3 is TGTGCCATCAGTGCATCGGGACAGAGGAACACCGGGGAGCTGTTTTTT.

J is TRBJ2-1 and V is TRBV11-2, with TRBD1 matching 9 bases. This CDR3 is 15 amino acids long. The V gene's germline CDR1 is SGHAT and CDR2 FQNNGV. The V gene end was trimmed by 4 bases and the J gene end by 7 bases; junction bases not matched to a gene: 8. CDR3 sequence: CASSSYRGQRNEQFF. The CDR3 bases are TGTGCCAGCAGCTCCTACAGGGGGCAAAGGAATGAGCAGTTCTTC.

The chain has TRBV30 and TRBJ1-5; a weak D match, TRBD1 (5 bases). Germline values: CDR1 GTSNPN, CDR2 SVGIG (reference sequence). Trimming cost V 3 bases and J 7 bases, with 13 bases left between them. The length of the CDR3 is 13 residues. The CDR3 here is CAWRWKEGQPQHF. In DNA, the CDR3 is TGTGCCTGGAGGTGGAAGGAGGGGCAGCCCCAGCATTTT.

The chain couples TRBV28 to TRBJ1-1, with D uncertain. The CDR3 loop spans 14 amino acids. With 1 base removed from V and 7 bases from J, the gap between germline ends came to 13 bases. In germline, CDR1 is MDHEN, CDR2 SYDVKM. CDR3 in DNA: TGTGCCAGCAGTTTATACAGCGGGTGGAATGAAGCTTTCTTT. This gives the protein CASSLYSGWNEAFF.

V is TRBV7-2 and J is TRBJ2-3; 11 bases are a match to TRBD1. This CDR3 contains 16 residues. Germline V gene data show CDR1 as SGHTA and CDR2 as FQGNSA. With 8 bases clipped from V and 5 bases from J, the junction kept 12 bases outside the gene matches. CDR3 in amino acids: CASALRTGGAGDTQYF. The CDR3 region has the DNA TGTGCCAGCGCACTAAGGACAGGGGGCGCAGGAGATACGCAGTATTTT.

This chain uses TRBV19 with TRBJ2-6, with 12 bases fitting TRBD1. V gave up 5 bases and J gave up 4 bases; unmatched junction bases: 6. The germline V gene encodes CDR1 LNHDA and CDR2 SQIVND (reference sequence). The length of the CDR3 is 17 residues. The CDR3 nucleotides are TGTGCCAGTAGTTCGGGACAGGGGGCGCCGGGGGCCAACGTCCTGACTTTC. Translated, it gives CASSSGQGAPGANVLTF.

The rearrangement uses TRBV6-6 and TRBJ2-3; tentatively, D is TRBD1 (6 bases). V was trimmed by 10 bases and J by 2 bases, leaving 16 bases between them. The germline V gene encodes CDR1 MNHNY and CDR2 SVGAGI (reference sequence). The CDR3 covers 14 residues. As DNA, the CDR3 is TGTGCCACCAAACTTGGGGGCCCCACAGATACGCAGTATTTT. Amino acid sequence: CATKLGGPTDTQYF.